Shown below are 16 T cell receptor beta chains from a single sample sequenced in a study of identical twins. MiXCR, applied by TCRdb to the 5' RACE reads, yields one record per CDR3 protein. The sample contains about 660,000 distinct CDR3 sequences, 8.6% of which appear only once. The same data also went into a second study, on yellow fever vaccine responses in identical twins.

Sequenced sample: PBMCs. The source is a woman in her late teens or twenties in good health.

This sequence joins TRBV29-1 and TRBJ2-3; D may be TRBD1 (5 bases). V was clipped by 4 bases and J by 5 bases, with 16 bases between them. Germline V lookup: CDR1 SQVTM, CDR2 ANQGSEA. The CDR3 is made up of 14 amino acids. The CDR3 is CSVGGLTVIDTQYF. Here the CDR3 DNA reads TGCAGCGTTGGTGGGCTGACAGTTATAGATACGCAGTATTTT.

This clonotype was counted between two and nine times. The chain uses TRBV11-2 and TRBJ2-7; D perhaps matches TRBD2 (5 bases). The germline gives CDR1 SGHAT, CDR2 FQNNGV. This CDR3 contains 14 residues. With 5 bases removed from V and 5 bases from J, the gap between germline ends came to 16 bases. CDR3 bases: TGTGCCAGCAGCCCTCGTTTAGGGAGAGACGAGCAGTACTTC. Translation gives CASSPRLGRDEQYF.

This chain links TRBV29-1 with TRBJ2-7, with 15 bases identical to TRBD2. Germline values: CDR1 SQVTM, CDR2 ANQGSEA. Trimming took 5 bases from V and 2 from J; bases not matched to a gene: 4. This CDR3 comprises 15 residues. The CDR3 here is CSVLGLAGGPYEQYF. In nucleotides, the CDR3 is TGCAGCGTTCTAGGACTAGCGGGAGGGCCCTACGAGCAGTACTTC.

J is TRBJ1-4 and V is TRBV3-1; D perhaps matches TRBD1 (5 bases). The CDR3 spans 16 residues. The germline CDR1 and CDR2 sequences are LGHDT and YNNKEL (reference sequence). Between the trimmed V and J ends, which lost 2 bases and 3 bases, there was a span of 13 bases. The CDR3: CASSQPQGLANEKLFF. In nucleotides, the CDR3 is TGTGCCAGCAGCCAACCGCAGGGTCTGGCTAATGAAAAACTGTTTTTT.

The genes are TRBV3-1 and TRBJ2-7; no firm D call. The germline V gene has CDR1 LGHDT and CDR2 YNNKEL (reference sequence). This CDR3 comprises 13 residues. With 3 bases removed from V and 2 bases from J, the gap between germline ends came to 8 bases. The CDR3 loop reads CASSHDGAYEQYF. The CDR3 region has the DNA TGTGCCAGCAGCCACGACGGTGCCTACGAGCAGTACTTC.

This clonotype was seen repeatedly, ten times or more. The V call is TRBV12-3 or TRBV12-4, the J call TRBJ2-5, with TRBD2 matching over 7 bases. V was clipped by 5 bases and J by 1 base; unmatched bases: 1. CDR3 length: 13 residues. The CDR3 loop is CASSPSGQETQYF. For the CDR3, the DNA is TGTGCCAGCAGTCCTAGCGGCCAAGAGACCCAGTACTTC.

This clonotype has more than one count but fewer than ten. The chain recombines TRBV18 with TRBJ2-3; 9 positions agree with TRBD1. This CDR3 contains 14 residues. CDR1 and CDR2 (germline): KGHSH, LQKENI. V trimming: 8 bases; J trimming: 6 bases; junction bases outside the gene matches: 9. CDR3 coding DNA: TGTGCCAGCGCATGGACAGGGGAAGGGGATACGCAGTATTTT. It specifies CASAWTGEGDTQYF.

The chain recombines TRBV27 with TRBJ2-2; D unresolved. Germline V CDR1 and CDR2: MNHEY, SMNVEV (reference sequence). V lost 4 bases to trimming and J lost 4 bases, with 16 bases between them. The CDR3 totals 16 residues. CDR3 protein: CASSSLPGSFTGELFF. DNA of the CDR3: TGTGCCAGCAGTTCACTCCCCGGCAGTTTCACCGGGGAGCTGTTTTTT.

This clonotype was counted only a few times. The V and J genes are TRBV5-1 and TRBJ2-7; D is perhaps TRBD1 or TRBD2 (6 bases each). Trimming took 1 base from V and 2 from J, leaving 13 bases between them. CDR3 length: 15 residues. The V gene's germline CDR1 is SGHRS and CDR2 YFSETQ. The chain's CDR3 is CASSLNQGRPYEQYF. Written as DNA, the CDR3 is TGCGCCAGCAGCTTGAATCAGGGGAGGCCCTACGAGCAGTACTTC. Looking up the rest from reference TRBV5-1 and TRBJ2-7 gives the full variable domain: KAGVTQTPRYLIKTRGQQVTLSCSPISGHRSVSWYQQTPGQGLQFLFEYFSETQRNKGNFPGRFSGRQFSNSRSEMNVSTLELGDSALYLCASSLNQGRPYEQYFGPGTRLTVT.

This clonotype was recorded a few times. J is TRBJ2-3 and V is TRBV21-1; no DNA check was done on the table's D call, TRBD1. TRBV21-1 is reported as a pseudogene. The CDR3 totals 14 residues. The CDR3 reads CASNWTDSTDTQYF. The CDR3, as DNA: TGTGCCAGCAACTGGACAGATAGCACAGATACGCAGTATTTT.

This clonotype was seen many times. The chain carries TRBV12-3 or TRBV12-4 and TRBJ1-2; D may be TRBD1 (5 bases). There are 14 residues in the CDR3. The V end lost 5 bases, the J end lost 5 bases, and 15 bases lay between the germline ends. CDR3 sequence (DNA): TGTGCCAGCAGTCCGGGGGTTGTCGGATATGGCTACACCTTC. Its translation: CASSPGVVGYGYTF.

This clonotype was found a few times. CDR3 protein: CASSSDRPSGELFF. The CDR3 DNA sequence: TGTGCCAGCAGCTCCGACAGGCCGAGCGGGGAGCTGTTTTTT. The chain carries TRBV11-3 and TRBJ2-2; possible D gene TRBD1, 6 bases. The CDR3 sequence is 14 residues long. The V gene's germline CDR1 is SGHNT and CDR2 YENEEA. V was cut by 4 bases and J by 7 bases, with 13 bases left in between. Drawing the rest from reference TRBV11-3 and TRBJ2-2, the complete variable domain is EAGVVQSPRYKIIEKKQPVAFWCNPISGHNTLYWYLQNLGQGPELLIRYENEEAVDDSQLPKDRFSAERLKGVDSTLKIQPAELGDSAVYLCASSSDRPSGELFFGEGSRLTVL.

The V call is TRBV27, the J call TRBJ2-5; TRBD2 matches at 7 bases. Per the germline V gene, CDR1 is MNHEY and CDR2 is SMNVEV (reference sequence). V lost 4 bases and J lost 4; bases outside the gene matches: 6. The CDR3 spans 14 residues. As DNA, the CDR3 is TGTGCCAGCAGTTCTCGACCGGGAGGAGAGACCCAGTACTTC. It specifies CASSSRPGGETQYF.

The V call is TRBV2, the J call TRBJ2-7, with a possible D match to TRBD2 (6 bases). The DNA end is a closer match to TRBJ2-1, so the J assignment may be wrong. The germline gives CDR1 SNHLY, CDR2 FYNNEI. The CDR3 is made up of 14 amino acids. Here the CDR3 reads CASSERTGVGEQFF. CDR3 DNA sequence: TGTGCCAGCAGTGAACGGACGGGAGTAGGTGAGCAGTTCTTC.

V is TRBV6-5 and J is TRBJ2-2; D perhaps matches TRBD1 (5 bases). Germline CDR1 and CDR2: MNHEY and SVGAGI. The V end was cut by 3 bases, the J end by 7 bases, with 6 bases between. The CDR3 loop spans 12 amino acids. CDR3 sequence (DNA): TGTGCCAGCAGTTATCAGGGCGGGGAGCTGTTTTTT. Translated: CASSYQGGELFF.

This clonotype was detected only a few times. The genes are TRBV20-1 and TRBJ1-5; the match to TRBD1 covers 7 bases. After removal of 0 bases from V and 4 bases from J, the junction contained 18 bases not matched to a gene. From germline, CDR1 is DFQATT and CDR2 SNEGSKA (reference sequence). The CDR3 is made up of 19 amino acids. The chain's CDR3 is CSARDAGRRGRWGNQPQHF. As DNA, the CDR3 is TGCAGTGCTAGAGACGCCGGACGGAGGGGGCGTTGGGGGAATCAGCCCCAGCATTTT.